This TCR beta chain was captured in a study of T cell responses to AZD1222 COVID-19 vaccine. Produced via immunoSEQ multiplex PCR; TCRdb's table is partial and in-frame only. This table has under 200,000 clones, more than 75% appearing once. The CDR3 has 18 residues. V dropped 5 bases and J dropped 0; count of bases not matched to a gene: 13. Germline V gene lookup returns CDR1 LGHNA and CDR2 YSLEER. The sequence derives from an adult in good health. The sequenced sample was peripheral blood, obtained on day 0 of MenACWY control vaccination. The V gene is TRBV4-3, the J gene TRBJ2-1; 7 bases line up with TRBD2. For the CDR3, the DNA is TGCGCCAGCAGCAGCTTAGCGGGTGCTTCGAGCTCCTACAATGAGCAGTTCTTC. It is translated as CASSSLAGASSSYNEQFF.